One and the same sample provided the 14 T cell receptor beta chains below, sequenced in a study of blood T cells in healthy people across ages. The authors ran a second PCR of about 7 to 12 cycles using a sample-barcoded 5' primer and a J-beta primer mix. MiXCR, applied by TCRdb to the 5' RACE reads, yields one record per CDR3 protein. Of some 1.5 million distinct CDR3 sequences detected, around 40% appear once; the ten largest clones hold over 3.5%. Sequencing used blood. These receptors originate from a woman between 18 and 30 years old in good health.

The genes are TRBV27 and TRBJ2-7; no definite D call. Germline V CDR1 and CDR2: MNHEY, SMNVEV (reference sequence). The CDR3 has 13 residues. The V end lost 6 bases, the J end lost 7 bases, and 16 bases lay between the germline ends. CDR3 in amino acids: CASRNGLGVEQYF. The CDR3 DNA reads as TGTGCCAGCAGAAATGGGTTGGGCGTTGAGCAGTACTTC.

The chain couples TRBV6-5 to TRBJ2-1; D possibly uses TRBD1 or TRBD2 (5 bases each). Germline CDR1 and CDR2: MNHEY and SVGAGI. Trimming took off 5 bases at V and 12 bases at J, with 20 bases between the two ends. The CDR3 totals 14 residues. The CDR3, as DNA: TGTGCCAGCAGTGGAGAAGAGAGGGGATACCTGCAGTTCTTC. As protein: CASSGEERGYLQFF.

The rearrangement uses TRBV7-8 and TRBJ2-5, with 7 bases aligning to TRBD1. The last part of the DNA fits TRBJ2-7 better; the J call may be wrong. This CDR3 is 16 amino acids long. Per germline, CDR1 SGHVS and CDR2 FQNEAQ. The DNA of the CDR3 is TGTGCCAGCAGTTCCCGGCTAGCCACAGGGGACCACGAGCAGTACTTC. This translates into CASSSRLATGDHEQYF.

Many counts were recorded for this clonotype. The rearrangement joins TRBV5-5 to TRBJ2-7; D perhaps matches TRBD2 (6 bases). CDR3 size: 13 residues. From germline, CDR1 is SGHKS and CDR2 YYEKEE (reference sequence). The ends were cut back, 4 bases at V and 3 bases at J, with 11 bases in the middle. In DNA form, the CDR3 reads TGTGCCAGCAGCGTTGGGACTTTCTACGAGCAGTACTTC. This encodes CASSVGTFYEQYF.

The gene calls are TRBV20-1 and TRBJ2-2; 7 positions agree with TRBD1. CDR3 length: 14 amino acids. V shed 6 bases and J 0 bases; nucleotides not matched to a gene: 4. Germline loops: CDR1 DFQATT, CDR2 SNEGSKA (reference sequence). The CDR3 DNA is TGCAGTGCCAAAGACAGGGCGAACACCGGGGAGCTGTTTTTT. It is translated as CSAKDRANTGELFF.

The chain uses TRBV14 and TRBJ2-1; D call uncertain. The CDR3 has 14 amino acids. Germline values: CDR1 SGHDN, CDR2 FVKESK. V lost 2 bases and J 8 bases, leaving 13 bases between the germline ends. CDR3 loop: CASSQFLSSYEQFF. The CDR3 DNA sequence: TGTGCCAGCAGCCAATTCCTCTCCAGCTATGAGCAGTTCTTC.

The table lists this clonotype with many counts. V and J are TRBV5-1 and TRBJ2-3; D not certain. CDR3 size: 14 residues. Germline CDR1 SGHRS, CDR2 YFSETQ. Trimming pared 4 bases from V and 1 base from J, leaving 10 bases between. The CDR3 loop is CASSAGGGTDTQYF. CDR3 nucleotides: TGCGCCAGCAGCGCCGGCGGCGGCACAGATACGCAGTATTTT.

The V and J genes are TRBV15 and TRBJ2-5, with D possibly TRBD1 on 5 matching bases. This CDR3 is built from 15 residues. V was pared by 0 bases and J by 2 bases, with 10 bases between. Germline-derived CDR1 and CDR2 are LNHNV and YYDKDF (reference sequence). CDR3 DNA sequence: TGTGCCACCAGCAGAGATCCGGACACTCAAGAGACCCAGTACTTC. It encodes CATSRDPDTQETQYF.

The rearrangement links TRBV5-1 to TRBJ2-3; weak D call: TRBD1 (5 bases). The CDR3 totals 14 residues. V was pared by 4 bases and J by 7 bases, with 16 bases between. Germline assignment: CDR1 SGHRS and CDR2 YFSETQ. CDR3 protein: CASSVPPSGNTQYF. DNA of the CDR3: TGCGCCAGCAGCGTCCCGCCATCAGGGAATACGCAGTATTTT.

This clonotype was observed a few times. J is TRBJ2-2 and V is TRBV3-1; no reliable D call. V lost 5 bases and J 8 bases, leaving 18 bases between the germline ends. The CDR3 covers 15 residues. Germline CDR1 is LGHDT and CDR2 is YNNKEL (reference sequence). The CDR3 DNA follows: TGTGCCAGCAGCGCGAAGTTAGGTAGTCCTGGGGAGCTGTTTTTT. Amino acids: CASSAKLGSPGELFF.

This chain uses TRBV5-1 with TRBJ1-4; no definite D call. Germline V gene lookup returns CDR1 SGHRS and CDR2 YFSETQ. V was cut by 0 bases and J by 7 bases, with 10 bases left in between. The CDR3 extends over 14 amino acids. CDR3 DNA: TGCGCCAGCAGCTTGGGAGGGTTGGTTGAAAAACTGTTTTTT. Translation: CASSLGGLVEKLFF.

V gene TRBV5-1 combines with J gene TRBJ1-2; possible D gene TRBD1, 6 bases. CDR3 length: 16 residues. The V gene lost 1 base and the J gene lost 3 bases, with 16 bases spanning the gap. Germline V gives CDR1 SGHRS, CDR2 YFSETQ. The CDR3 coding sequence is TGCGCCAGCAGCTTGATGGGGGACATCGGCTACTATGGCTACACCTTC. It is translated as CASSLMGDIGYYGYTF.

This clonotype was seen only a few times. The chain joins TRBV12-3 or TRBV12-4 to TRBJ1-1, with a possible D match to TRBD1 (5 bases). The CDR3 is 12 amino acids. Between the trimmed V and J ends, which lost 0 bases and 10 bases, there was a span of 9 bases. CDR3 sequence reads: CASSLARGGAFF. The CDR3 nucleotides are TGTGCCAGCAGTTTAGCGAGGGGAGGAGCTTTCTTT.

V usage is TRBV4-2 and J usage is TRBJ2-5, with TRBD2 matching over 8 bases. The end of the DNA fits TRBJ2-7 better, so the J call may be wrong. The CDR3 loop spans 15 amino acids. Germline CDR1 and CDR2: LGHNA and YNFKEQ. CDR3 nucleotide sequence: TGTGCCAGCAGCCAAGCGGGAGGGGTATCCTACGAGCAGTACTTC. It specifies CASSQAGGVSYEQYF.